This entry is about one T cell receptor beta chain. Its antigen is as yet unknown. Nominally healthy donors were sampled, though unrecorded immune exposures were likely. The CDR3 contains 15 residues. Between the trimmed V and J ends, which lost 1 base and 3 bases, there was a span of 13 bases. Germline CDR1 and CDR2: SGHNT and YENEEA. It was with 60 Vbeta and 13 Jbeta primers that the PCR ran. The method was immunoSEQ multiplex PCR; TCRdb's version includes in-frame clones alone and lacks a portion of them. The sample holds about 140,000 clones, roughly 70% seen once. The data were obtained in a study of cytomegalovirus exposure and HLA in healthy donors. Findings of the study overall: Later analysis identified a missense DCLRE1C variant that was linked to TCR beta V- and J-gene trimming. A later look showed TCR association rates differing by HLA locus, highest for DRB1 and lowest for HLA-C.

The chain employs TRBV11-3 and TRBJ2-7; D gene ambiguous. The sample was PBMCs. This receptor was taken from a man aged 25-45 years in good health and CMV-seropositive. The CDR3 coding sequence is TGTGCCAGCAGCTTAGGCCCACTGGTAGACTACGAGCAGTACTTC. Protein: CASSLGPLVDYEQYF. Combining the CDR3 with reference TRBV11-3 and TRBJ2-7 gives the whole variable domain EAGVVQSPRYKIIEKKQPVAFWCNPISGHNTLYWYLQNLGQGPELLIRYENEEAVDDSQLPKDRFSAERLKGVDSTLKIQPAELGDSAVYLCASSLGPLVDYEQYFGPGTRLTVT.